These 27 T cell receptor beta chains were all obtained from the same sample, sequenced in a study of control samples from healthy donors and cancer patients. The assay was immunoSEQ multiplex PCR, and TCRdb's table has in-frame clones only and misses some. Of approximately 70,000 clones listed, around 92% are singletons. Specimen: PBMCs. Receptors were obtained from a man aged 55-75 years with lung cancer.

The chain carries TRBV7-9 and TRBJ1-2, with D hard to call. This CDR3 is 14 amino acids long. Trimming pared 4 bases from V and 7 bases from J, leaving 16 bases between. Germline CDR1 and CDR2: SEHNR and FQNEAQ (reference sequence). CDR3 region: CASSSIQRAGGYTF. The CDR3 DNA follows: TGTGCCAGCAGCTCCATCCAGCGGGCAGGTGGCTACACCTTC.

The rearrangement joins TRBV30 to TRBJ1-1; D is uncertain. With 3 bases removed from V and 4 bases from J, the gap between germline ends came to 12 bases. CDR1 is GTSNPN and CDR2 is SVGIG in the germline V gene (reference sequence). The CDR3 has 13 residues. The CDR3 sequence is CAWRTGRSTEAFF. For the CDR3, the DNA is TGTGCCTGGAGAACGGGGAGGAGCACTGAAGCTTTCTTT.

The chain recombines TRBV7-2 with TRBJ2-6, with a tentative D call TRBD1 (5 bases). The CDR3 covers 15 residues. With 4 bases removed from V and 2 bases from J, the gap between germline ends came to 9 bases. Germline-derived CDR1 and CDR2 are SGHTA and FQGNSA. In nucleotides, the CDR3 is TGTGCCAGCAGCTCCTCCAGGGCTGGGGCCAACGTCCTGACTTTC. Translation gives CASSSSRAGANVLTF.

J is TRBJ1-5 and V is TRBV7-3; D is undetermined. V lost 2 bases and J 0 bases, leaving 8 bases between the germline ends. Germline CDR1 is SGHTA and CDR2 is FQGTGA. CDR3 size: 15 residues. CDR3 region: CASSLQAGSNQPQHF. For the CDR3, the DNA is TGTGCCAGCAGCTTACAGGCCGGTAGCAATCAGCCCCAGCATTTT.

This clone was counted between two and nine times. The chain uses TRBV5-6 and TRBJ2-7; 10 bases map to TRBD1. The CDR3 length is 15 residues. With 3 bases clipped from V and 4 bases from J, the junction kept 7 bases outside the gene matches. CDR1 and CDR2 from the germline V gene are SGHDT and YYEEEE. The CDR3: CASSSSGTGVYEQYV. Written as DNA, the CDR3 is TGTGCCAGCAGCTCCTCCGGGACAGGGGTATACGAGCAGTACGTC.

The chain joins TRBV27 to TRBJ2-5; D is uncertain. The CDR3 contains 13 residues. V lost 4 bases, J lost 6 bases, and 12 bases lay in between. The germline CDR1 and CDR2 sequences are MNHEY and SMNVEV (reference sequence). The CDR3 protein is CASSSNTVKTQYF. CDR3 coding DNA: TGTGCCAGCAGTTCCAATACGGTGAAGACCCAGTACTTC.

The chain links TRBV6-5 to TRBJ2-5, with 7 bases that match TRBD2. Trimming removed 6 bases from V and 4 bases from J; junction bases left unmatched: 8. The CDR3 is 14 amino acids. The germline V gene encodes CDR1 MNHEY and CDR2 SVGAGI. CDR3 residues: CASRMPGGAETQYF. CDR3 in DNA: TGTGCCAGCAGGATGCCGGGAGGTGCAGAGACCCAGTACTTC.

This clone has only one observation. This rearrangement joins TRBV24-1 to TRBJ2-1; no clear D. The CDR3 covers 14 residues. Germline V gene sequence: CDR1 KGHDR, CDR2 SFDVKD. Deletions cut 5 bases from V and 0 bases from J, with 7 bases between. The CDR3 nucleotides are TGTGCCACCAGTGGGGTTAGCTCCTACAATGAGCAGTTCTTC. This gives the protein CATSGVSSYNEQFF.

The J gene is TRBJ1-6, the V gene TRBV30; 10 bases are shared with TRBD1. Germline V lookup: CDR1 GTSNPN, CDR2 SVGIG (reference sequence). The CDR3 spans 14 residues. V lost 5 bases, J lost 7 bases, and 5 bases stayed unmatched. In DNA, the CDR3 is TGTGCCTGGGGGGGACAGGGGATCAATTCACCCCTCCACTTT. The encoded protein is CAWGGQGINSPLHF.

The CDR3 loop reads CASSQADRGNTIYF. CDR3 nucleotides: TGTGCCAGCAGCCAAGCTGACAGGGGAAACACCATATATTTT. The rearrangement links TRBV3-1 (or the pseudogene TRBV3-2) to TRBJ1-3; tentatively, D is TRBD1 (6 bases). Germline CDR1 and CDR2: LGHDT and YNNKEL (reference sequence). Trimming cost V 1 base and J 4 bases, with 8 bases left between them. The CDR3 sequence is 14 residues long.

The chain joins TRBV5-1 to TRBJ1-4, with TRBD1 matching 9 bases. This CDR3 is built from 17 residues. V lost 3 bases to trimming and J lost 2 bases; unmatched junction nucleotides: 8. Germline values: CDR1 SGHRS, CDR2 YFSETQ. The CDR3: CASSSLTTGGTNEKLFF. CDR3 sequence (DNA): TGCGCCAGCAGCTCCCTAACCACAGGGGGCACTAATGAAAAACTGTTTTTT.

The genes are TRBV24-1 and TRBJ2-2; TRBD1 is a possible D gene (5 bases). Looked up from germline, CDR1 is KGHDR and CDR2 is SFDVKD. This CDR3 is built from 13 residues. Trimming stripped 4 bases from V and 3 bases from J, with 5 bases between. The CDR3 reads CATSDRDTGELFF. The CDR3 DNA follows: TGTGCCACCAGTGACAGGGACACCGGGGAGCTGTTTTTT.

V gene TRBV5-1 combines with J gene TRBJ1-3; a possible D gene is TRBD1 (6 bases). The CDR3 covers 16 residues. Deletions cut 4 bases from V and 2 bases from J, with 16 bases between. Germline lookup yields CDR1 SGHRS and CDR2 YFSETQ. CDR3 sequence: CASSGSTGDAGNTIYF. The CDR3 DNA follows: TGCGCCAGCAGCGGATCGACAGGAGATGCTGGAAACACCATATATTTT.

About this clone itself: The identical CDR3 is also encoded by other nucleotide sequences in the sample. This chain joins TRBV24-1 and TRBJ1-5; 8 bases line up with TRBD1. After removal of 3 bases from V and 15 bases from J, the junction contained 15 bases not matched to a gene. The CDR3 sequence is 15 residues long. The V gene's germline CDR1 is KGHDR and CDR2 SFDVKD. In nucleotides, the CDR3 is TGTGCCACCAGTGATCGCAACACGACAGGGGACCGAGTGCATTTT. It specifies CATSDRNTTGDRVHF.

The chain has TRBV9 and TRBJ1-1; 7 bases map to TRBD1. The CDR3 length is 15 residues. Per germline, CDR1 SGDLS and CDR2 YYNGEE. Germline trimming cut 3 bases from V and 5 bases from J; bases unmatched to any gene: 10. The CDR3 DNA sequence: TGTGCCAGCAGCGCCACAGGGGTCTCGGGGACTGAAGCTTTCTTT. Translating it yields CASSATGVSGTEAFF.

This sequence joins TRBV20-1 and TRBJ1-2; D gene uncertain. The CDR3 is 11 residues long. V gave up 3 bases and J gave up 3 bases, with 5 bases separating them. The germline V gene has CDR1 DFQATT and CDR2 SNEGSKA (reference sequence). CDR3 DNA: TGCAGTGCTAGGAACGACTATGGCTACACCTTC. It is translated as CSARNDYGYTF.

The chain is built from TRBV7-3 and TRBJ2-5; maybe TRBD1 (6 bases). From germline, CDR1 is SGHTA and CDR2 FQGTGA. This CDR3 is 15 amino acids long. Trimming took off 5 bases at V and 5 bases at J, with 18 bases between the two ends. The CDR3 region is CASSPRTVPRETQYF. The CDR3 bases are TGTGCCAGCAGCCCTCGGACAGTACCCCGGGAGACCCAGTACTTC.

This clone was seen a single time. The chain couples TRBV27 to TRBJ2-2; D is uncertain. V shed 5 bases and J shed 3 bases, with 10 bases lying between them. CDR1 MNHEY and CDR2 SMNVEV come from the germline V gene (reference sequence). The CDR3 totals 14 residues. Written as DNA, the CDR3 is TGTGCCAGCAGTCGCTCTGGGGACACCGGGGAGCTGTTTTTT. It yields the protein CASSRSGDTGELFF.

This sequence joins TRBV19 and TRBJ1-4; 7 nucleotides agree with TRBD1. The CDR3 contains 15 residues. CDR1 and CDR2 (germline): LNHDA, SQIVND (reference sequence). V trimming: 7 bases; J trimming: 5 bases; junction bases outside the gene matches: 10. The CDR3 sequence is CASTKSGTENEKLFF. In DNA, the CDR3 is TGTGCCAGTACCAAATCCGGGACAGAGAATGAAAAACTGTTTTTT.

The gene calls are TRBV2 and TRBJ1-4; D remains ambiguous. The CDR3 contains 11 residues. Between the trimmed V and J ends, which lost 2 bases and 8 bases, there was a span of 3 bases. From germline, CDR1 is SNHLY and CDR2 FYNNEI. The CDR3 coding sequence is TGTGCCAGCAGTGAACCGGAAAAACTGTTTTTT. Amino acids: CASSEPEKLFF.

The chain has TRBV2 and TRBJ1-2, with D possibly matching TRBD1 (6 bases). Trimming removed 8 bases at V and 3 bases at J, with 16 bases between. The germline CDR1 and CDR2 sequences are SNHLY and FYNNEI. The CDR3 extends over 14 amino acids. The CDR3 bases are TGTGCCAGCGGGGACACTAGGATAGACTATGGCTACACCTTC. Encoded protein: CASGDTRIDYGYTF.

V gene TRBV7-3 combines with J gene TRBJ2-7; D is perhaps TRBD2 (5 bases). The germline V gene encodes CDR1 SGHTA and CDR2 FQGTGA. V dropped 5 bases and J dropped 4 bases, with 12 bases sitting between them. This CDR3 is built from 13 residues. The DNA for the CDR3 is TGTGCCAGCAGCGCCGGGGATGCGTACGAGCAGTACTTC. Protein: CASSAGDAYEQYF.

The chain couples TRBV5-1 to TRBJ1-4; the D gene is possibly TRBD1 (5 bases). CDR1 is SGHRS, CDR2 YFSETQ, per germline. The V gene lost 3 bases and the J gene lost 3 bases, with 6 bases spanning the gap. This CDR3 has 13 residues. The DNA for the CDR3 is TGCGCCAGCAGCTCGGGGGCTAATGAAAAACTGTTTTTT. This encodes CASSSGANEKLFF.

The CDR3 reads CASSQTGLAGVEQFF. The CDR3 DNA reads as TGTGCCAGCAGCCAAACAGGGCTAGCGGGGGTAGAGCAGTTCTTC. The genes are TRBV14 and TRBJ2-1, with 10 nucleotides matching TRBD2. The CDR3 is 15 residues long. Germline V lookup: CDR1 SGHDN, CDR2 FVKESK. With V trimmed by 2 bases and J by 10 bases, 8 bases remained unmatched.

The rearrangement joins TRBV10-3 to TRBJ1-5; a possible D gene is TRBD1 (5 bases). This CDR3 is built from 14 residues. The V end lost 6 bases, the J end lost 4 bases, and 13 bases lay between the germline ends. In germline, CDR1 is ENHRY, CDR2 SYGVKD. The CDR3 loop is CAISPSGLNQPQHF. The CDR3 DNA is TGTGCCATCAGCCCCTCAGGGCTTAATCAGCCCCAGCATTTT.

This sequence joins TRBV29-1 and TRBJ2-1; D is undetermined. Trimming removed 4 bases at V and 0 bases at J, with 16 bases between. The germline V gene has CDR1 SQVTM and CDR2 ANQGSEA. The CDR3 consists of 16 residues. The CDR3 here is CSVVFNSEASYNEQFF. The CDR3 bases are TGCAGCGTTGTCTTCAATAGTGAGGCCTCCTACAATGAGCAGTTCTTC.

The V call is TRBV25-1, the J call TRBJ2-2; D might be TRBD1 or TRBD2, each matching 7 bases. Between the trimmed V and J ends, which lost 5 bases and 6 bases, there was a span of 22 bases. The CDR3 runs 17 residues. The germline V gene has CDR1 MGHDK and CDR2 SYGVNS. CDR3 region: CASSSRRDRAGAGELFF. CDR3 DNA sequence: TGTGCCAGCAGTTCACGGAGAGACAGGGCGGGAGCCGGGGAGCTGTTTTTT. The variable domain in full, with the rest retrieved from reference TRBV25-1 and TRBJ2-2, is EADIYQTPRYLVIGTGKKITLECSQTMGHDKMYWYQQDPGMELHLIHYSYGVNSTEKGDLSSESTVSRIRTEHFPLTLESARPSHTSQYLCASSSRRDRAGAGELFFGEGSRLTVL.